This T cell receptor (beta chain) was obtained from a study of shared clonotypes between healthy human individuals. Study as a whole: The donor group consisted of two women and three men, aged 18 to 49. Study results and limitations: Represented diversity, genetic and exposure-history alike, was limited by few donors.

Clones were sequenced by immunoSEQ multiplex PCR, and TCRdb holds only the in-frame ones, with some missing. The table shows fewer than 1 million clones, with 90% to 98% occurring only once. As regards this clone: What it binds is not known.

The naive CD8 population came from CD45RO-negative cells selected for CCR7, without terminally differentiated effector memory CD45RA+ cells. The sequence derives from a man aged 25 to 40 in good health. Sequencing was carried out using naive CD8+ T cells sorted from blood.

CDR3 amino acids: CASSSLASEQYF. CDR3 sequence (DNA): TGTGCCAGCAGCTCACTAGCCTCCGAGCAGTACTTC. V gene TRBV11-2 combines with J gene TRBJ2-7, with D possibly TRBD2 on 6 matching bases. Germline CDR1 is SGHAT and CDR2 is FQNNGV. Between the trimmed V and J ends, which lost 4 bases and 6 bases, there was a span of 10 bases. CDR3 length: 12 amino acids.